This T cell receptor beta chain was recovered during a study of T-cell memory formation after mild COVID-19. Study-wide background: TCR clusters were largely donor specific.

The CDR3 is made up of 16 amino acids. With V trimmed by 4 bases and J by 1 base, 9 bases remained unmatched. Germline values: CDR1 SQVTM, CDR2 ANQGSEA. In TCRdb, the 5' RACE reads were re-called with MiXCR into one record per CDR3 protein. Among nearly 200,000 distinct CDR3 sequences, around 20% were seen once, and the ten largest hold 2.4%. Study-level findings and limits: Later expanders leaned CD4+, whereas clones that contracted between day 15 and 85 were balanced CD4/CD8.

With respect to this clonotype: Its specificity is not known.

The TCR comes from an adult woman who had mild COVID-19 (a few samples of this study predate the infection). Cell type and time point are not known. Sequencing was performed on PBMCs or a T cell subset sorted from them (not recorded which). The chain combines TRBV29-1 with TRBJ1-1, with 10 positions matching TRBD1. The DNA for the CDR3 is TGCAGCGTTGTTTTCCCGGGACAGGGGACGAACACTGAAGCTTTCTTT. It yields the protein CSVVFPGQGTNTEAFF.